The subject of this entry is one TCR beta chain. The sample originates from a study of blood T cell repertoires in COVID-19. The overall study: Nucleic acid was either cDNA or gDNA, and it came from T cells, B-cell-depleted T cells, or PBMCs.

The table came from immunoSEQ multiplex PCR; TCRdb's copy has only in-frame clones and leaves some out. The top ten clones hold roughly 7.7% of a sample with roughly 190,000 clones, roughly 85% of them seen once. With 6 bases clipped from V and 5 bases from J, the junction kept 6 bases outside the gene matches. The CDR3 sequence is 14 residues long. CDR1 is SQVTM, CDR2 ANQGSEA, per germline. Sequencing was performed on peripheral blood. The rearrangement joins TRBV29-1 to TRBJ2-5; 13 positions match TRBD2. The sequence derives from a woman between 55 and 75 years old with acute or convalescent COVID-19. In nucleotides, the CDR3 is TGCAGCGTCAGGACTAGCGGGAGTTGGGAGACCCAGTACTTC. It is translated as CSVRTSGSWETQYF.